Listed below are T cell receptor beta chains from one sample, sequenced in a study of blood T cell repertoires in COVID-19. The protocol was immunoSEQ multiplex PCR, while the TCRdb copy is restricted to in-frame clones and leaves out a portion. This table holds about 94,000 clones, 80% to 85% found once. Specimen: peripheral blood. The receptor source for this set is a man in his fifties or sixties with acute or convalescent COVID-19. Both conserved end residues are part of each CDR3. Fields, in order: CDR3 protein, CDR3 DNA, J gene, clone size, D gene, V gene. A D gene is named only where the DNA matches it firmly. Expanded clones get a size class; other rows say once, few or many, or leave the size out.

CASSSLGTAYGYTF | TGTGCCAGCAGCAGTCTCGGGACAGCATATGGCTACACCTTC | TRBJ1-2 | once | TRBD1 | TRBV13
CASSLRAGLGETQYF | TGTGCCAGCAGCTTAAGGGCGGGGCTCGGGGAGACCCAGTACTTC | TRBJ2-5 | NA | NA | TRBV7-3
CASSEGPRQGYGYTF | TGTGCCAGCAGTGAAGGCCCTCGGCAGGGGTATGGCTACACCTTC | TRBJ1-2 | NA | NA | TRBV2
CATSDHAGGELFF | TGTGCCACCAGTGATCACGCGGGCGGGGAGCTGTTTTTT | TRBJ2-2 | NA | NA | TRBV24-1
CAISEARGQVNEKLFF | TGTGCCATCAGTGAAGCCAGGGGGCAGGTTAATGAAAAACTGTTTTTT | TRBJ1-4 | NA | TRBD1 | TRBV10-3
CASSIDSYTEAFF | TGTGCCAGCAGCATAGACAGTTACACTGAAGCTTTCTTT | TRBJ1-1 | NA | NA | TRBV6-6
CASSSPSMRTEAFF | TGTGCCAGCAGTTCGCCTTCCATGAGAACTGAAGCTTTCTTT | TRBJ1-1 | NA | NA | TRBV27
CASTPRRTGNTQYF | TGTGCCAGCACCCCTAGGCGGACAGGGAATACGCAGTATTTT | TRBJ2-3 | NA | TRBD1 | TRBV7-8
CAIRKGLYGYTF | TGTGCCATTCGGAAGGGGTTATATGGCTACACCTTC | TRBJ1-2 | NA | NA | TRBV6-5
CASSLAKGYAFF | TGTGCCAGCAGTTTAGCAAAGGGGTATGCTTTCTTT | TRBJ1-1 | NA | NA | TRBV12-3/TRBV12-4
CASSPRQMNYGYTF | TGTGCCAGCAGTCCACGACAGATGAACTATGGCTACACCTTC | TRBJ1-2 | NA | NA | TRBV27
CASSVYGELFF | TGTGCCAGCAGTGTCTACGGGGAGCTGTTTTTT | TRBJ2-2 | NA | NA | TRBV27
CASIIRPTANYGYTF | TGCGCCAGCATTATAAGGCCGACTGCTAACTATGGCTACACCTTC | TRBJ1-2 | NA | NA | TRBV10-2
CASTLLTGEAFF | TGTGCCAGCACCCTACTGACAGGTGAAGCTTTCTTT | TRBJ1-1 | NA | NA | TRBV12-3/TRBV12-4
CASSVAGGNTEAFF | TGTGCCAGTAGTGTCGCAGGAGGTAACACTGAAGCTTTCTTT | TRBJ1-1 | few | NA | TRBV19
CASSQGLQRELFF | TGTGCCAGCAGTCAGGGTCTGCAAAGGGAGCTGTTTTTT | TRBJ2-2 | NA | NA | TRBV11-1
CASRHGAGGQETQYF | TGTGCCAGCAGACATGGTGCGGGGGGGCAAGAGACCCAGTACTTC | TRBJ2-5 | NA | TRBD2 | TRBV6-5
CSGAQGREQPQHF | TGCAGCGGGGCCCAGGGCAGAGAACAGCCCCAGCATTTT | TRBJ1-5 | NA | NA | TRBV29-1
CASSQENRGATEAFF | TGCGCCAGCAGCCAAGAGAACAGGGGAGCCACTGAAGCTTTCTTT | TRBJ1-1 | once | TRBD1 | TRBV4-1
CASSTWLRTGNNEQFF | TGTGCCAGCAGTACATGGCTCCGGACAGGGAACAATGAGCAGTTCTTC | TRBJ2-1 | NA | TRBD1 | TRBV6-2/TRBV6-3
CASRAGSNEKLFF | TGCGCCAGCAGGGCAGGGTCTAATGAAAAACTGTTTTTT | TRBJ1-4 | NA | NA | TRBV5-1
CASSLASRYNEQFF | TGTGCCAGCAGCTTAGCGTCTCGGTACAATGAGCAGTTCTTC | TRBJ2-1 | few | NA | TRBV7-2
CSVEVKRGASEQYF | TGCAGCGTTGAAGTGAAGCGGGGGGCCTCCGAGCAGTACTTC | TRBJ2-7 | NA | TRBD2 | TRBV29-1
CASSWGQMYNEQFF | TGTGCCAGCAGTTGGGGACAGATGTACAATGAGCAGTTCTTC | TRBJ2-1 | NA | TRBD1 | TRBV6-5
CASSTLLTGPGNQPQHF | TGTGCCAGTAGTACCCTCCTGACAGGGCCGGGCAATCAGCCCCAGCATTTT | TRBJ1-5 | NA | TRBD1 | TRBV19
CASSYPTSGGSNEQFF | TGTGCCAGCAGTTACCCCACTAGCGGGGGGAGTAATGAGCAGTTCTTC | TRBJ2-1 | NA | TRBD2 | TRBV28
CASSPPVRGTPLHF | TGTGCCAGCAGTCCCCCTGTGAGAGGGACACCCCTCCACTTT | TRBJ1-6 | few | NA | TRBV28
CASSQDWGGNEKLFF | TGTGCCAGCAGCCAAGATTGGGGGGGGAATGAAAAACTGTTTTTT | TRBJ1-4 | NA | NA | TRBV3-1/TRBV3-2
CASSPPTRDIQYF | TGTGCCAGCAGCCCCCCAACGAGGGACATTCAGTACTTC | TRBJ2-4 | NA | NA | TRBV5-5
CASTKAQGSYEQYF | TGTGCCAGCACGAAGGCACAGGGGTCGTACGAGCAGTACTTC | TRBJ2-7 | NA | TRBD1 | TRBV6-5
CASSPGTAMNTEAFF | TGTGCCAGCAGCCCCGGGACAGCCATGAACACTGAAGCTTTCTTT | TRBJ1-1 | NA | TRBD1 | TRBV7-3
CASSLPTGVGTEAFF | TGTGCCAGCAGTCTTCCTACAGGGGTGGGCACTGAAGCTTTCTTT | TRBJ1-1 | NA | TRBD1 | TRBV7-2
CAWVGGWGSGANVLTF | TGTGCCTGGGTAGGGGGATGGGGCTCTGGGGCCAACGTCCTGACTTTC | TRBJ2-6 | NA | NA | TRBV30
CASSHMTGDPTEAFF | TGCGCCAGCAGCCACATGACAGGGGATCCAACTGAAGCTTTCTTT | TRBJ1-1 | NA | TRBD1 | TRBV4-1
CASSLGQGGGNQPQHF | TGTGCCAGCAGCTTAGGACAGGGTGGGGGCAATCAGCCCCAGCATTTT | TRBJ1-5 | NA | TRBD1 | TRBV7-9
CASSLTTTTGNYGYTF | TGCGCCAGCAGCCTGACTACCACCACTGGGAACTATGGCTACACCTTC | TRBJ1-2 | NA | NA | TRBV5-1
CASSLSRLAGGTDTQYF | TGTGCCAGCAGCTTAAGTAGGCTAGCGGGGGGCACAGATACGCAGTATTTT | TRBJ2-3 | NA | TRBD2 | TRBV7-3
CASSMTAYGYTF | TGTGCCAGTAGTATGACAGCCTATGGCTACACCTTC | TRBJ1-2 | NA | NA | TRBV19
CASSLGGNTEAFF | TGTGCCAGCAGTTTGGGGGGAAACACTGAAGCTTTCTTT | TRBJ1-1 | NA | NA | TRBV12-3/TRBV12-4
CASSQGQSTDTQYF | TGTGCCAGCTCTCAAGGACAATCAACAGATACGCAGTATTTT | TRBJ2-3 | NA | NA | TRBV18
CASSSTGFRPDTQYF | TGTGCCAGCAGTTCCACTGGATTCAGGCCAGATACGCAGTATTTT | TRBJ2-3 | NA | NA | TRBV6-5
CASSLNKGTGSYEQYF | TGCGCCAGCAGCTTGAATAAGGGGACAGGGTCCTACGAGCAGTACTTC | TRBJ2-7 | NA | TRBD1 | TRBV5-1
CASSQGGTGGEKLFF | TGTGCCAGCAGCCAGGGGGGGACAGGGGGCGAAAAACTGTTTTTT | TRBJ1-4 | NA | TRBD1 | TRBV7-2
CASSLGTGNYGYTF | TGTGCCAGCTCACTTGGGACAGGGAACTATGGCTACACCTTC | TRBJ1-2 | NA | TRBD1 | TRBV18
CASNPLVETSKGGEQFF | TGTGCCAGCAATCCCTTGGTGGAGACCTCAAAGGGAGGTGAGCAGTTCTTC | TRBJ2-1 | NA | NA | TRBV27
CASSRQGSDGAFF | TGTGCCAGCAGCCGACAGGGAAGTGACGGAGCTTTCTTT | TRBJ1-1 | NA | TRBD1 | TRBV13
CASSFTAGTNEKLFF | TGTGCCAGCAGCTTTACTGCGGGGACTAATGAAAAACTGTTTTTT | TRBJ1-4 | NA | NA | TRBV11-2
CASSLVLEQETQYF | TGTGCCAGCAGCTTAGTTCTAGAACAAGAGACCCAGTACTTC | TRBJ2-5 | once | NA | TRBV7-8
CASSLTGRNTEAFF | TGTGCCAGTAGTTTGACAGGGCGGAATACTGAAGCTTTCTTT | TRBJ1-1 | NA | TRBD1 | TRBV19
CASSGQVGEKLFF | TGTGCCAGCAGCGGACAAGTAGGAGAAAAACTGTTTTTT | TRBJ1-4 | NA | NA | TRBV5-6